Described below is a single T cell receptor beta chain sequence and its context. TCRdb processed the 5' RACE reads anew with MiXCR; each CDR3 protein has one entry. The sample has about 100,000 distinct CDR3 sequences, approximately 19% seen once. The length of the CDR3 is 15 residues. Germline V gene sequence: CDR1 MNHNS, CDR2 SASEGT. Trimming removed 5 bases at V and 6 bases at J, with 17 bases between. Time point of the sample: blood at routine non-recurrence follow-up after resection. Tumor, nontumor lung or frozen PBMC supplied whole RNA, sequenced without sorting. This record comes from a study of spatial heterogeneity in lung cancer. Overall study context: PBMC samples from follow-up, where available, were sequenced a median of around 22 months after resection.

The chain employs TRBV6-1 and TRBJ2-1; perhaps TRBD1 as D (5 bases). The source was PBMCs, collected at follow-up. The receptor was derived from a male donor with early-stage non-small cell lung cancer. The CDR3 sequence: CASSFPTRDGNEQFF. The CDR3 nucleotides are TGTGCCAGCAGTTTTCCTACCAGGGATGGCAATGAGCAGTTCTTC.